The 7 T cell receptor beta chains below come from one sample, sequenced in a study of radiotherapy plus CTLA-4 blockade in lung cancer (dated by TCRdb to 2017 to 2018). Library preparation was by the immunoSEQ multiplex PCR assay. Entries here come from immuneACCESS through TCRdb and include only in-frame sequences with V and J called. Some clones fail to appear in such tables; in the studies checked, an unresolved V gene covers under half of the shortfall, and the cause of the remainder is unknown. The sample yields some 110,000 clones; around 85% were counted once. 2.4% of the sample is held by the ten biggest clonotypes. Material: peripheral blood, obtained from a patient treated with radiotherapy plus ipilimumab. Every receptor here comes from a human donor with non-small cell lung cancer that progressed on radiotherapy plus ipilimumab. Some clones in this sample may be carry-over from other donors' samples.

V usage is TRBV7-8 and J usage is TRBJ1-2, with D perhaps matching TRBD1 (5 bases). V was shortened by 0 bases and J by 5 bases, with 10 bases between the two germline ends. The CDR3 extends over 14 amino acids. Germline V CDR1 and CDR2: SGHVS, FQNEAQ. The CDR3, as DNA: TGTGCCAGCAGCTTAGCAGACAGTTTATATGGCTACACCTTC. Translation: CASSLADSLYGYTF.

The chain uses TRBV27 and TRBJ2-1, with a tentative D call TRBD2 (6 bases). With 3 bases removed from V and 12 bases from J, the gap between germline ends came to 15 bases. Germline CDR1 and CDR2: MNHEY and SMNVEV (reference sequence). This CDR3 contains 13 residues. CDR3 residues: CASSLRRAEGQFF. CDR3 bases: TGTGCCAGCAGTTTGCGAAGGGCGGAGGGGCAGTTCTTC.

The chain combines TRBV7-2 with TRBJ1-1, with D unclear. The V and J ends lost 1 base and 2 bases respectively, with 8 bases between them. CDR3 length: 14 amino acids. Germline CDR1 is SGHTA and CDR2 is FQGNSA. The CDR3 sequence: CASSLVGPNTEAFF. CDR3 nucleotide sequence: TGTGCCAGCAGCTTAGTGGGCCCCAACACTGAAGCTTTCTTT.

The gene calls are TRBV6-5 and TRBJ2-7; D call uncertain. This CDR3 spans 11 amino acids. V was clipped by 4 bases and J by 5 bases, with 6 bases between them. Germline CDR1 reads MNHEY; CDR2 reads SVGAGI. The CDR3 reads CASSSFHEQYF. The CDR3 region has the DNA TGTGCCAGCAGTTCATTCCACGAGCAGTACTTC.

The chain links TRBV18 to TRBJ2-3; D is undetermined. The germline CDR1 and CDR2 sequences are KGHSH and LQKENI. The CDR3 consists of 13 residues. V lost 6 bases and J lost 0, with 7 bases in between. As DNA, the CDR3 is TGTGCCAGCTCCAAACCTAGCACAGATACGCAGTATTTT. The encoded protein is CASSKPSTDTQYF.

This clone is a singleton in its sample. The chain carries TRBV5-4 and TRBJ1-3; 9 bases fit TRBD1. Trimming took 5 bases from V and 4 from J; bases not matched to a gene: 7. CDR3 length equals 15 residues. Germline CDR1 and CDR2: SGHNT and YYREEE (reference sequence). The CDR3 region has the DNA TGTGCCAGCAGACGGACAGGGGCGCCAGGAAACACCATATATTTT. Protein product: CASRRTGAPGNTIYF. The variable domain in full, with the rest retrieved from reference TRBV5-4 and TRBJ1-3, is ETGVTQSPTHLIKTRGQQVTLRCSSQSGHNTVSWYQQALGQGPQFIFQYYREEENGRGNFPPRFSGLQFPNYSSELNVNALELDDSALYLCASRRTGAPGNTIYFGEGSWLTVV.

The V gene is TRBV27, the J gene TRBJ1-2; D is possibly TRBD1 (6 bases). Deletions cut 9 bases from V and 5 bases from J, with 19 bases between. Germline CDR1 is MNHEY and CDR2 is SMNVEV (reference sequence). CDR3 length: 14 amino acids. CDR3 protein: CARPEANRAYGYTF. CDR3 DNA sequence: TGTGCCAGGCCGGAAGCAAACAGGGCGTATGGCTACACCTTC.